One sample yielded the 21 T cell receptor beta chains listed below, sequenced in a study of blood T cell repertoires in COVID-19. Clones were sequenced by immunoSEQ multiplex PCR, and TCRdb holds only the in-frame ones, with some missing. The data hold roughly 300,000 clones, with 88% observed a single time. The material sequenced was peripheral blood. All receptors come from a man aged 18 to 29 with active or convalescent COVID-19.

The CDR3 DNA reads TGCAGCGTTGATCCTGGAATAACCGGGACAGGGGATCATGCGGGGGGCTACACCTTC. Its translation is CSVDPGITGTGDHAGGYTF. The chain combines TRBV29-1 with TRBJ1-2; 10 positions agree with TRBD1. CDR1 is SQVTM, CDR2 ANQGSEA, per germline. The junction had 24 bases not matched to a gene; V was cut back by 3 bases and J by 8 bases. This CDR3 is built from 19 residues.

The chain employs TRBV14 and TRBJ2-3; weak D call: TRBD2 (6 bases). This CDR3 spans 16 amino acids. Trimming stripped 4 bases from V and 2 bases from J, with 16 bases between. Per the germline V gene, CDR1 is SGHDN and CDR2 is FVKESK. The CDR3 region is CASSLGGSRTTDTQYF. The DNA for the CDR3 is TGTGCCAGCAGCCTCGGAGGGTCACGGACCACAGATACGCAGTATTTT.

The V gene is TRBV7-2, the J gene TRBJ2-3; a possible D gene is TRBD1 (6 bases). The CDR3 consists of 13 residues. Germline V gene data show CDR1 as SGHTA and CDR2 as FQGNSA. Deletions cut 5 bases from V and 7 bases from J, with 13 bases between. The CDR3 reads CASSGQGGNTQYF. The CDR3 DNA reads TGTGCCAGCAGCGGACAAGGGGGAAATACGCAGTATTTT. Full variable domain (remainder filled in from reference TRBV7-2 and TRBJ2-3): GAGVSQSPSNKVTEKGKDVELRCDPISGHTALYWYRQSLGQGLEFLIYFQGNSAPDKSGLPSDRFSAERTGGSVSTLTIQRTQQEDSAVYLCASSGQGGNTQYFGPGTRLTVL.

CDR3 in DNA: TGTGCCAGCAGTGAGAAGGGGGCGCGTGGCTACACCTTC. Translation gives CASSEKGARGYTF. The chain joins TRBV2 to TRBJ1-2; TRBD1 agrees at 7 bases. Germline V lookup: CDR1 SNHLY, CDR2 FYNNEI. This CDR3 contains 13 residues. With V trimmed by 3 bases and J by 7 bases, 5 bases remained unmatched.

The chain recombines TRBV4-1 with TRBJ1-6; the match to TRBD1 covers 7 bases. CDR1 and CDR2 from the germline V gene are MGHRA and YSYEKL. The ends lost 6 bases at V and 5 bases at J; junction bases unmatched: 7. CDR3 length: 15 amino acids. The CDR3 DNA reads TGCGCCAGCAGTCCCCGGACAGGCGATAATTCACCCCTCCACTTT. Its translation is CASSPRTGDNSPLHF.

This chain uses TRBV5-4 with TRBJ2-7; D unclear. The germline CDR1 and CDR2 sequences are SGHNT and YYREEE (reference sequence). The CDR3 loop spans 13 amino acids. The germline V and J ends were trimmed by 0 bases and 0 bases, with 4 bases remaining between them. The CDR3 nucleotides read TGTGCCAGCAGCTTGGACACCTCCTACGAGCAGTACTTC. Translating it yields CASSLDTSYEQYF.

This clone has at least ten counts. The rearrangement joins TRBV4-3 to TRBJ1-1; maybe TRBD1 (6 bases). There are 13 residues in the CDR3. Germline V lookup: CDR1 LGHNA, CDR2 YSLEER. V was shortened by 4 bases and J by 1 base, with 7 bases between the two germline ends. In nucleotides, the CDR3 is TGCGCCAGCAGCCCGACAGGGAACACTGAAGCTTTCTTT. Translating it yields CASSPTGNTEAFF.

V is TRBV2 and J is TRBJ1-2; D is unclear. This CDR3 has 12 amino acids. Per the germline V gene, CDR1 is SNHLY and CDR2 is FYNNEI. Trimming removed 7 bases at V and 4 bases at J, with 10 bases between. The DNA for the CDR3 is TGTGCCAGCATCGGCGGTGGCTATGGCTACACCTTC. Translating it yields CASIGGGYGYTF.

The rearrangement uses TRBV6-5 and TRBJ1-2; TRBD1 matches 10 bases. The V and J ends lost 4 bases and 4 bases, in that order; junction bases with no gene match: 9. The CDR3 consists of 16 residues. Germline values: CDR1 MNHEY, CDR2 SVGAGI. The DNA for the CDR3 is TGTGCCAGCAGTTGGGACGGGACAGGGGTCCCCTATGGCTACACCTTC. Translation gives CASSWDGTGVPYGYTF.

The chain recombines TRBV19 with TRBJ1-5; D ambiguous. V lost 3 bases and J 5 bases, leaving 8 bases between the germline ends. The germline gives CDR1 LNHDA, CDR2 SQIVND (reference sequence). The CDR3 totals 13 residues. The CDR3: CASSIVSYQPQHF. The CDR3 nucleotides read TGTGCCAGTAGTATTGTTTCCTATCAGCCCCAGCATTTT. The variable domain in full, with the rest retrieved from reference TRBV19 and TRBJ1-5, is DGGITQSPKYLFRKEGQNVTLSCEQNLNHDAMYWYRQDPGQGLRLIYYSQIVNDFQKGDIAEGYSVSREKKESFPLTVTSAQKNPTAFYLCASSIVSYQPQHFGDGTRLSIL.

The chain employs TRBV11-3 and TRBJ2-1; TRBD1 is a possible D gene (5 bases). The CDR3 totals 15 residues. Germline V gene data show CDR1 as SGHNT and CDR2 as YENEEA. V was pared by 5 bases and J by 6 bases, with 17 bases between. The CDR3 spells CASSGRDGFANEQFF. CDR3 DNA sequence: TGTGCCAGCAGCGGCAGGGATGGCTTCGCCAATGAGCAGTTCTTC.

The V call is TRBV7-2, the J call TRBJ2-5, with 7 bases aligning to TRBD2. The CDR3 is 16 amino acids. Unmatched junction bases numbered 13, after V lost 5 bases and J lost 4 bases. Germline lookup yields CDR1 SGHTA and CDR2 FQGNSA. The CDR3 region is CASSLRRLAWGETQYF. CDR3 DNA sequence: TGTGCCAGCAGCCTACGGCGACTAGCATGGGGAGAGACCCAGTACTTC.

This chain's CDR3 is CASSLADRGRAEAFF. The DNA for the CDR3 is TGTGCCAGCAGCTTAGCCGACAGGGGGCGAGCTGAAGCTTTCTTT. The rearrangement links TRBV7-9 to TRBJ1-1; 10 bases are shared with TRBD1. CDR3 length equals 15 residues. CDR1 is SEHNR and CDR2 is FQNEAQ in the germline V gene (reference sequence). Trimming at V came to 0 bases and at J to 6 bases, leaving 4 bases not matched to a gene.

The chain has TRBV2 and TRBJ1-1, with D tentatively TRBD1 (6 bases). Trimming shortened V by 6 bases and J by 3 bases, and 17 bases separated the two germline ends. Germline loops: CDR1 SNHLY, CDR2 FYNNEI. The CDR3 runs to 15 residues. CDR3 DNA: TGTGCCAGCAGGGGACCGCAGAAGGGGGACACTGAAGCTTTCTTT. Protein: CASRGPQKGDTEAFF.

This chain uses TRBV19 with TRBJ1-1, with a tentative D call TRBD1 (5 bases). This CDR3 region has 14 residues. The V and J ends lost 5 bases and 1 base respectively, with 11 bases between them. Looked up from germline, CDR1 is LNHDA and CDR2 is SQIVND (reference sequence). The CDR3 is CASSVRQSNTEAFF. The CDR3 bases are TGTGCCAGTAGTGTCCGACAGTCGAACACTGAAGCTTTCTTT.

The chain couples TRBV3-1 (or the pseudogene TRBV3-2) to TRBJ2-2; D perhaps matches TRBD2 (6 bases). The CDR3 extends over 15 amino acids. Between the trimmed V and J ends, which lost 3 bases and 6 bases, there was a span of 14 bases. Germline CDR1 is LGHDT and CDR2 is YNNKEL (reference sequence). CDR3 amino acids: CASSHETRSPGELFF. The CDR3 nucleotides read TGTGCCAGCAGCCATGAGACTAGGAGCCCCGGGGAGCTGTTTTTT.

The gene calls are TRBV29-1 and TRBJ1-1, with TRBD1 as a possible D gene (5 bases). Germline V gene sequence: CDR1 SQVTM, CDR2 ANQGSEA. This CDR3 contains 13 residues. Trimming took 3 bases from V and 4 from J, leaving 12 bases between them. The CDR3 region is CSVDPGGATEAFF. In nucleotides, the CDR3 is TGCAGCGTTGATCCGGGTGGGGCCACTGAAGCTTTCTTT. Full variable domain (rest looked up from reference TRBV29-1 and TRBJ1-1): SAVISQKPSRDICQRGTSLTIQCQVDSQVTMMFWYRQQPGQSLTLIATANQGSEATYESGFVIDKFPISRPNLTFSTLTVSNMSPEDSSIYLCSVDPGGATEAFFGQGTRLTVV.

This rearrangement joins TRBV5-4 to TRBJ1-4; 7 bases agree with TRBD1. CDR3 length equals 13 residues. The V gene end was trimmed by 4 bases and the J gene end by 5 bases; junction bases not matched to a gene: 2. The germline V gene encodes CDR1 SGHNT and CDR2 YYREEE (reference sequence). In nucleotides, the CDR3 is TGTGCCAGCAGCCCGGGACAGAATGAAAAACTGTTTTTT. Protein sequence: CASSPGQNEKLFF. The full variable domain, with the rest looked up from reference TRBV5-4 and TRBJ1-4, is ETGVTQSPTHLIKTRGQQVTLRCSSQSGHNTVSWYQQALGQGPQFIFQYYREEENGRGNFPPRFSGLQFPNYSSELNVNALELDDSALYLCASSPGQNEKLFFGSGTQLSVL.

CDR3 coding DNA: TGTGCCAGCAGCCCCCTCCGGGGTAAGGGGGACAATGAGCAGTTCTTC. It specifies CASSPLRGKGDNEQFF. This sequence joins TRBV13 and TRBJ2-1; the D gene is possibly TRBD1 (6 bases). The CDR3 extends over 16 amino acids. V was clipped by 5 bases and J by 5 bases, with 19 bases between them. Germline values: CDR1 PRHDT, CDR2 FYEKMQ (reference sequence).

This clone was seen a handful of times. The J gene is TRBJ1-2, the V gene TRBV5-1, with 7 bases lining up with TRBD1. Trimming removed 5 bases from V and 4 bases from J; junction bases left unmatched: 2. CDR1 and CDR2 (germline): SGHRS, YFSETQ. This CDR3 is built from 12 residues. The CDR3 sequence: CASREGAYGYTF. The CDR3 DNA reads as TGCGCCAGCAGAGAGGGGGCCTATGGCTACACCTTC.

The rearrangement uses TRBV25-1 and TRBJ1-4; D gene uncertain. Germline V CDR1 and CDR2: MGHDK, SYGVNS. The CDR3 is made up of 15 amino acids. Trimming took off 3 bases at V and 0 bases at J, with 8 bases between the two ends. This chain's CDR3 is CASSDLGATNEKLFF. CDR3 in DNA: TGTGCCAGCAGTGATTTGGGAGCAACTAATGAAAAACTGTTTTTT.